Listed below are T cell receptor beta chains from one sample, sequenced in a study of memory CD8 T cells in hepatitis C reinfection. Profiled with immunoSEQ multiplex PCR; TCRdb holds only in-frame clones, not every one. The sample records just over 50,000 clones, roughly nine tenths being singletons. The material sequenced was naive CD8+ T cells sorted from blood. These receptors were taken from a man aged 18 to 30 with hepatitis C virus infection. CDR3s leave out the opening cysteine and the closing phenylalanine or tryptophan. Fields, in order: V gene, CDR3 protein.

>TRBV7-9
ASSLGTSGRGLEQY
>TRBV7-9
ASRAVADYNEQF
>TRBV6-6
ASKRVGTGMNEQF
>TRBV4-1
ASSQDPGRAYEQY
>TRBV27
ASNAIDRLAYEQY
>TRBV5-1
ASSLNNAGADTQY
>TRBV5-6
ASSLGQGVTEAF
>TRBV19
ASSIVNREAF
>TRBV2
ASSLREAGSYEQY
>TRBV27
ASSWLGASGGYT
>TRBV6-6
ASSDGLAAGELF
>TRBV7-8
ASSQIWTGAHEQY
>TRBV29-1
SVEDAAGERSEKLF
>TRBV4-3
ASSQEVGGGTQY
>TRBV6-1
ASRGEKDFTEAF
>TRBV6-6
ASGLAGSGSYNEQF
>TRBV4-1
ASSQGPGGQETQY
>TRBV7-9
ASSEGDSSPYEQY
>TRBV7-9
ASSQYRGGVNTEAF
>TRBV27
ASSLRPPSRSSYNEQF
>TRBV2
ASRADRGMVNTEAF
>TRBV7-3
ASSSLGGREETQY
>TRBV7-6
ASSLAGVRGNEKLF
>TRBV7-8
ASSPAQGALEQF
>TRBV10-3
AISEFVGAGDQAGANVLT
>TRBV6-1
ASTLWSTEAF
>TRBV30
AWSVTSGYNEQF
>TRBV6-5
ASSLSGQSNQPQH
>TRBV18
ASSPTGEANEKLF
>TRBV19
ASSIASFSTDTQY
>TRBV9
ASSSGSQETQY
>TRBV13
ASSATSGGTGELF
>TRBV4-2
ASSLHPLLAGGPVDTGELF
>TRBV13
ASSSRHGSHYGYT
>TRBV27
ASRLAGGPREQY
>TRBV6-5
ASRISGGVSNTQY
>TRBV5-8
ASSLQGTTEAF
>TRBV27
ASSLQVYQPQH
>TRBV6-5
ASNQGGSYNEQF
>TRBV27
ASSLGLTDTQY
>TRBV27
ASSLSGKEQF
>TRBV7-9
ASSPSSGYDTQY
>TRBV7-9
ASSFPGSETQY
>TRBV28
ASSSTVGAYYNEQF
>TRBV7-2
ASRRRDSENYSNQPQH
>TRBV11-2
ASSLDRTGGSEKLF
>TRBV4-3
ASSPDRVANYGYT
>TRBV19
ASSDSNTGELF
>TRBV19
ASSPLISGTASYNEQF
>TRBV10-3
AMRPSDSRLEAF
>TRBV5-1
ASSLGLAGDTDTQY
>TRBV4-1
ASSPRTGDNEQF
>TRBV11-2
ASSSEPSGYTDTQY
>TRBV30
AWSLTGGTGELF
>TRBV6-6
ASSSAPGTSNQPQH